These 20 T cell receptor beta chains share one sample of origin, sequenced in a study of T-cell reconstitution after alpha-beta-depleted transplantation in children. Preparation of the TCRbeta library used unique molecular identifiers. MiXCR, run by TCRdb on the PCR reads, gives a single entry per CDR3 protein. This repertoire shows some 200,000 distinct CDR3 sequences, approximately 9% found once; its top ten account for around 6%. The sample consisted of PBMCs from the stem cell graft donor, taken from the stem cell graft. Receptors were obtained from a human donor who donated a stem cell graft to a child with acute lymphoblastic leukemia.

This clonotype was detected only a few times. This sequence joins TRBV7-2 and TRBJ1-1; D may be TRBD1 (5 bases). V was cut by 4 bases and J by 5 bases, with 14 bases left in between. The germline V gene has CDR1 SGHTA and CDR2 FQGNSA. This CDR3 comprises 14 residues. In DNA, the CDR3 is TGTGCCAGCAGCTCTGCTGGGGGAAATACTGAAGCTTTCTTT. The encoded protein is CASSSAGGNTEAFF.

The chain couples TRBV20-1 to TRBJ2-5; D remains unclear. In germline, CDR1 is DFQATT, CDR2 SNEGSKA (reference sequence). Between the trimmed V and J ends, which lost 3 bases and 2 bases, there was a span of 7 bases. The CDR3 contains 12 residues. This CDR3 reads CSASSVQETQYF. Here the CDR3 DNA reads TGCAGTGCTAGTTCGGTGCAAGAGACCCAGTACTTC.

This clonotype was counted at least ten times. The chain uses TRBV3-1 and TRBJ2-1, with 9 bases fitting TRBD2. Germline-derived CDR1 and CDR2 are LGHDT and YNNKEL (reference sequence). There are 13 residues in the CDR3. J gave up 16 bases and V 4 bases, and 11 bases lay outside the gene matches. CDR3 sequence reads: CASSLKSGRSCFF. In nucleotides, the CDR3 is TGTGCCAGCAGCCTCAAGAGCGGGAGGAGTTGTTTCTTC.

This clonotype has at least ten counts. The CDR3 coding sequence is TGCGCCAGCAGCCAAACGACTAGCGGAATTGTGACCCAGTACTTC. The encoded protein is CASSQTTSGIVTQYF. This chain uses TRBV4-1 with TRBJ2-5, with 9 bases fitting TRBD2. The CDR3 length is 15 residues. Germline V lookup: CDR1 MGHRA, CDR2 YSYEKL. V shed 2 bases, J shed 7 bases, and the junction held 8 bases outside the gene matches.

This clonotype was seen ten or more times. This chain joins TRBV21-1 and TRBJ2-7; the DNA was not compared with TRBD1, the D call given in the table. TRBV21-1 is assigned pseudogene status. There are 15 residues in the CDR3. DNA for the CDR3: TGTGCCAGCAGATACGACAGGGGGCCACCCTACGAGCAGTACTTC. It is translated as CASRYDRGPPYEQYF.

The rearrangement links TRBV7-9 to TRBJ2-7; perhaps TRBD1 as D (6 bases). CDR3 length: 13 amino acids. Trimming took off 0 bases at V and 5 bases at J, with 8 bases between the two ends. Looked up from germline, CDR1 is SEHNR and CDR2 is FQNEAQ (reference sequence). The CDR3 DNA sequence: TGTGCCAGCAGCTTAGCTACAGGGAACGAGCAGTACTTC. Translation gives CASSLATGNEQYF.

The table lists this clonotype with many counts. The chain recombines TRBV29-1 with TRBJ2-5; TRBD1 agrees at 7 bases. The CDR3 is 13 amino acids. With 6 bases clipped from V and 1 base from J, the junction kept 5 bases outside the gene matches. CDR1 and CDR2 from the germline V gene are SQVTM and ANQGSEA. The CDR3, as DNA: TGCAGCGTACCCCGGGACAGCCAAGAGACCCAGTACTTC. Residues: CSVPRDSQETQYF.

Concerning this clonotype: One end of the junction fails to match germline, which may point to a read error. CDR3 DNA sequence: TGTGCCAGCAGCTTCAGTGTAGGGGGCATCCTCTTC. Translated, it gives CASSFSVGGILF. This chain joins TRBV7-2 and TRBJ2-1; 7 positions match TRBD1. CDR3 length equals 12 residues. Germline-derived CDR1 and CDR2 are SGHTA and FQGNSA.

There are a few counts of this clonotype. The rearrangement links TRBV18 to TRBJ2-7; D remains ambiguous. The CDR3 has 14 amino acids. Germline lookup yields CDR1 KGHSH and CDR2 LQKENI. Trimming stripped 3 bases from V and 1 base from J, with 10 bases between. The CDR3 sequence is CASSPVGPSYEQYF. CDR3 sequence (DNA): TGTGCCAGCTCACCGGTTGGTCCATCCTACGAGCAGTACTTC.

This clonotype was seen at least ten times. The chain carries TRBV6-2 or TRBV6-3 and TRBJ2-7; unclear D gene. This CDR3 is built from 14 residues. V was clipped by 6 bases and J by 2 bases, with 14 bases between them. The germline V gene encodes CDR1 MNHEY and CDR2 SVGEGT. The CDR3 sequence is CASSPFIGTYEQYF. The CDR3, as DNA: TGTGCCAGCAGCCCCTTTATAGGGACCTACGAGCAGTACTTC.

The rearrangement uses TRBV6-5 and TRBJ2-4; TRBD1 agrees at 8 bases. This CDR3 has 17 residues. Germline V gene lookup returns CDR1 MNHEY and CDR2 SVGAGI. Trimming took 6 bases from V and 3 from J; bases not matched to a gene: 13. DNA for the CDR3: TGTGCCAGCAGGTCCATGCCCGGACAGGGCCTCAAAAACATTCAGTACTTC. This translates into CASRSMPGQGLKNIQYF.

This clonotype was counted a few times. The chain carries TRBV29-1 and TRBJ1-1; TRBD1 aligns across 10 bases. CDR3 length equals 13 residues. J lost 4 bases, V lost 4 bases, and 3 bases had no gene match. Germline CDR1 SQVTM, CDR2 ANQGSEA. For the CDR3, the DNA is TGCAGCGTTGCTGACAGGGGGCCCACTGAAGCTTTCTTT. Encoded protein: CSVADRGPTEAFF.

This chain uses TRBV28 with TRBJ2-1; D is perhaps TRBD2 (6 bases). This CDR3 is 13 amino acids long. V lost 7 bases and J lost 8, with 15 bases in between. The germline gives CDR1 MDHEN, CDR2 SYDVKM. The chain's CDR3 is CASIAAGRDEQFF. In nucleotides, the CDR3 is TGTGCCAGCATAGCGGCGGGCCGAGATGAGCAGTTCTTC.

This clonotype showed up just a few times. Being one base from a much bigger clone, this may be a read error. The chain links TRBV12-3 or TRBV12-4 to TRBJ1-1; D gene unclear. This CDR3 region has 13 residues. The V and J ends lost 3 bases and 1 base respectively, with 6 bases between them. This CDR3 is CASSFQANTEAFF. The CDR3 nucleotides read TGTGCCAGCAGTTTTCAGGCGAACACTGAAGCTTTCTTT.

In its sample, this clonotype was seen many times. The chain links TRBV5-1 to TRBJ1-2; D may be TRBD1 (5 bases). In germline, CDR1 is SGHRS, CDR2 YFSETQ. V lost 0 bases and J lost 9, with 18 bases in between. CDR3 length: 15 amino acids. The CDR3 DNA sequence: TGCGCCAGCAGCTTGGATGGGGGTGGGGCCGTTCGCTACACCTTC. Residues: CASSLDGGGAVRYTF. The full variable domain, completed using reference TRBV5-1 and TRBJ1-2, is KAGVTQTPRYLIKTRGQQVTLSCSPISGHRSVSWYQQTPGQGLQFLFEYFSETQRNKGNFPGRFSGRQFSNSRSEMNVSTLELGDSALYLCASSLDGGGAVRYTFGSGTRLTVV.

This clonotype was recorded a few times. V and J are TRBV3-1 and TRBJ2-2; D not resolved. V was pared by 0 bases and J by 8 bases, with 10 bases between. The CDR3 spans 14 residues. CDR1 and CDR2 (germline): LGHDT, YNNKEL (reference sequence). CDR3 DNA sequence: TGTGCCAGCAGCCAAGATACGGGTGTGGGGGAGCTGTTTTTT. It is translated as CASSQDTGVGELFF.

A few counts support this clonotype. The chain links TRBV20-1 to TRBJ2-3; D could derive from TRBD1 or TRBD2 (6 bases each). In germline, CDR1 is DFQATT, CDR2 SNEGSKA (reference sequence). The V and J ends lost 0 bases and 4 bases respectively, with 11 bases between them. This CDR3 spans 14 amino acids. The CDR3 bases are TGCAGTGCTAGAGATGTCGGGGGCGCAGATACGCAGTATTTT. Protein: CSARDVGGADTQYF.

The table lists this clonotype with a few counts. This chain joins TRBV20-1 and TRBJ1-2; TRBD1 is a possible D gene (5 bases). The CDR3 consists of 13 residues. Germline V gene lookup returns CDR1 DFQATT and CDR2 SNEGSKA (reference sequence). Trimming stripped 5 bases from V and 4 bases from J, with 14 bases between. The CDR3 is CSAPAGDGYGYTF. CDR3 in DNA: TGCAGTGCTCCGGCGGGGGATGGCTATGGCTACACCTTC.

The chain carries TRBV4-1 and TRBJ2-1; D unresolved. V was cut by 8 bases and J by 9 bases, with 17 bases left in between. The CDR3 consists of 13 residues. Per the germline V gene, CDR1 is MGHRA and CDR2 is YSYEKL. For the CDR3, the DNA is TGCGCCAGCCGGCAAAAAATAGAGAGTGAGCAGTTCTTC. It specifies CASRQKIESEQFF.

The chain employs TRBV27 and TRBJ1-2; D uncertain. Germline-derived CDR1 and CDR2 are MNHEY and SMNVEV (reference sequence). Trimming cost V 6 bases and J 7 bases, with 12 bases left between them. The length of the CDR3 is 12 residues. The CDR3 coding sequence is TGTGCCAGCAGGGACCAGAAGGCTGGCTACACCTTC. Amino acids: CASRDQKAGYTF.